This entry features one TCR beta chain sequence. Using quantitative 5'-RACE with molecular barcodes, the authors made TCR beta libraries. Via MiXCR, TCRdb re-called the 5' RACE reads, giving one row per CDR3 protein. Of 350,000 to 450,000 distinct CDR3 sequences in the sample, 20% to 25% were seen once. The sample belongs to a study of CD8 T cells in ankylosing spondylitis. The germline V gene encodes CDR1 SGHDN and CDR2 FVKESK. The CDR3 loop spans 13 amino acids. V was clipped by 6 bases and J by 4 bases, with 10 bases between them. This receptor was obtained from a male donor with ankylosing spondylitis or in good health (not recorded which). Sequenced sample: blood, either unsorted or a sorted T cell fraction (not recorded which). The gene calls are TRBV14 and TRBJ2-1; D may be TRBD2 (6 bases). The CDR3 sequence is CASRMRGYNEQFF. CDR3 nucleotides: TGTGCCAGCAGGATGCGGGGATACAATGAGCAGTTCTTC. Looking up the rest from reference TRBV14 and TRBJ2-1 gives the full variable domain: EAGVTQFPSHSVIEKGQTVTLRCDPISGHDNLYWYRRVMGKEIKFLLHFVKESKQDESGMPNNRFLAERTGGTYSTLKVQPAELEDSGVYFCASRMRGYNEQFFGPGTRLTVL.